This T cell receptor (beta chain) was observed in a study of cytomegalovirus exposure and HLA in healthy donors. Regarding the study as a whole: Serostatus for CMV was the only available immune exposure information. Trimming of TCR beta V- and J-genes showed a link, identified in a later analysis, to a missense DCLRE1C variant.

As concerns this clone: The antigen is not known.

V was cut by 6 bases and J by 1 base, with 10 bases left in between. Germline CDR1 and CDR2: MNHEY and SVGAGI. The CDR3 totals 14 residues. The PCR made use of 60 Vbeta and 13 Jbeta primers. The repertoire was sequenced with immunoSEQ multiplex PCR; TCRdb's copy has only in-frame clones and lacks some. The sample includes 140,000 or so clones, approximately 80% of them seen just once. Source material: PBMCs. The chain joins TRBV6-5 to TRBJ1-5; the D is unclear. The receptor's source is a middle-aged man in good health and CMV-seronegative. CDR3 bases: TGTGCCAGCAGCCGCGACGGGAGCAATCAGCCCCAGCATTTT. Residues: CASSRDGSNQPQHF.